This T cell receptor beta chain was profiled in a study of T cells in Graves' hyperthyroidism and ophthalmopathy. Researchers amplified the TCR beta CDR3 regions from RNA transcripts. Using the HTBI primer set, a first-round RT-PCR was run on the TCR CDR3. From the multiplex PCR reads, TCRdb called clonotypes with MiXCR, one entry per CDR3 protein. The sample yields 550,000 to 600,000 distinct CDR3 sequences, over 15% seen once. Germline CDR1 and CDR2: LNHNV and YYDKDF (reference sequence). Trimming took 2 bases from V and 3 from J; bases not matched to a gene: 4. This CDR3 contains 17 residues. Regarding this clonotype: Its antigen is not identified.

Study outcomes and limitations: For ophthalmopathy, model prediction preceded onset by a median 6.5 months.

Sequenced sample: blood. The TCR was taken from a woman under 30 with Graves' hyperthyroidism. This sequence joins TRBV15 and TRBJ2-2; 12 bases fit TRBD2. CDR3 bases: TGTGCCACCAGCAGACTTCTAGCGGGGGGGGACACCGGGGAGCTGTTTTTT. It translates to CATSRLLAGGDTGELFF.